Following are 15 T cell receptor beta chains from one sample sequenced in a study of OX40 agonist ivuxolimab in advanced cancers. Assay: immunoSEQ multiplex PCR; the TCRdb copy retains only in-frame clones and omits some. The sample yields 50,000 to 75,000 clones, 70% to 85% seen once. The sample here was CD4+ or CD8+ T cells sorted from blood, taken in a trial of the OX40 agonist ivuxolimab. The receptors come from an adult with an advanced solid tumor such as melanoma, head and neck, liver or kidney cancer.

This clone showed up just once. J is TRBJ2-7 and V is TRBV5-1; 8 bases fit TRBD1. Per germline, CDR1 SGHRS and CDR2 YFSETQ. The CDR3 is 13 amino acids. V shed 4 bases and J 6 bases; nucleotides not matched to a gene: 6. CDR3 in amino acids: CASSPGTGLEQYF. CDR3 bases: TGCGCCAGCAGCCCCGGGACAGGCCTCGAGCAGTACTTC.

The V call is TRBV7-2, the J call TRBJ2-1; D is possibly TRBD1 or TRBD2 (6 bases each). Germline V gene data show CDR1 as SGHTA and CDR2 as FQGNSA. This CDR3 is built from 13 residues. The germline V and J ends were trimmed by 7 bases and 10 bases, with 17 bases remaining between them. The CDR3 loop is CASTQRGGLEQFF. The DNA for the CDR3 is TGTGCCAGCACCCAAAGAGGGGGGCTAGAGCAGTTCTTC.

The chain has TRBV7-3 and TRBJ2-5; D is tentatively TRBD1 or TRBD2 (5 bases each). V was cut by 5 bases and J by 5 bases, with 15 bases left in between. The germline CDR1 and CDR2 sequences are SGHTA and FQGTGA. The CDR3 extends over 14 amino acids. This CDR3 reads CASSPRESRETQYF. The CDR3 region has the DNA TGTGCCAGCAGCCCCAGGGAGTCAAGGGAGACCCAGTACTTC.

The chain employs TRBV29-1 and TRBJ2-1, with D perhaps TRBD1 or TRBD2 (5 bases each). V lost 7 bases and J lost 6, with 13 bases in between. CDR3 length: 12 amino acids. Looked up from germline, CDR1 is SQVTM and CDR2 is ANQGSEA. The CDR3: CSARPRGNEQFF. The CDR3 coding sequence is TGCAGCGCCAGACCGAGGGGCAATGAGCAGTTCTTC.

Here the CDR3 reads CASKTGSGNTIYF. DNA of the CDR3: TGTGCCAGCAAGACAGGCTCTGGAAACACCATATATTTT. This chain joins TRBV28 and TRBJ1-3; D is possibly TRBD1 (6 bases). CDR3 length: 13 amino acids. V was clipped by 7 bases and J by 0 bases, with 7 bases between them. Looked up from germline, CDR1 is MDHEN and CDR2 is SYDVKM.

In DNA, the CDR3 is TGTGCCAGTAGTACCGATACTACTTGGGGGGACACCATATATTTT. Its protein is CASSTDTTWGDTIYF. This chain links TRBV19 with TRBJ1-3; maybe TRBD1 (5 bases). The length of the CDR3 is 15 residues. Germline V gene sequence: CDR1 LNHDA, CDR2 SQIVND (reference sequence). V was shortened by 4 bases and J by 8 bases, with 18 bases between the two germline ends.

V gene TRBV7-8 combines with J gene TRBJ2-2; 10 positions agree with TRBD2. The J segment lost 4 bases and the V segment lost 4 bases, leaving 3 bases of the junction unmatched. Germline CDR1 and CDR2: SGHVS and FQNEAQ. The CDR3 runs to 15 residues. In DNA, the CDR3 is TGTGCCAGCAGCTCGGGGACTAGCGTCACCGGGGAGCTGTTTTTT. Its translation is CASSSGTSVTGELFF.

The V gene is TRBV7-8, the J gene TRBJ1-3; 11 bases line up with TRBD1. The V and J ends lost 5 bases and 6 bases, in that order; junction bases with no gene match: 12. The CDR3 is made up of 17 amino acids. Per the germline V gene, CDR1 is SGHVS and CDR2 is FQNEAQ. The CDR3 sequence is CASSPRLIGQGANTIYF. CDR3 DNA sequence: TGTGCCAGCAGCCCCAGGTTGATCGGACAGGGGGCAAACACCATATATTTT.

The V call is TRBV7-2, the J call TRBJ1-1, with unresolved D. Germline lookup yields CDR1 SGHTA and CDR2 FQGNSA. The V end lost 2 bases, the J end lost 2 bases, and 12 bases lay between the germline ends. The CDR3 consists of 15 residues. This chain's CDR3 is CASSLLGIENTEAFF. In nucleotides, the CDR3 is TGTGCCAGCAGCTTACTTGGGATAGAAAACACTGAAGCTTTCTTT. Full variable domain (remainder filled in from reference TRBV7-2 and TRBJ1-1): GAGVSQSPSNKVTEKGKDVELRCDPISGHTALYWYRQSLGQGLEFLIYFQGNSAPDKSGLPSDRFSAERTGGSVSTLTIQRTQQEDSAVYLCASSLLGIENTEAFFGQGTRLTVV.

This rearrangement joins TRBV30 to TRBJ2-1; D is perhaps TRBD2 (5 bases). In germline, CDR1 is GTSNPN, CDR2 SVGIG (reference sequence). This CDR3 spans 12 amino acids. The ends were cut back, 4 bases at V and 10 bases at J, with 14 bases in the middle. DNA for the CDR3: TGTGCCTGGACCAAATACGGGATCGAGCAGTTCTTC. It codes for CAWTKYGIEQFF.

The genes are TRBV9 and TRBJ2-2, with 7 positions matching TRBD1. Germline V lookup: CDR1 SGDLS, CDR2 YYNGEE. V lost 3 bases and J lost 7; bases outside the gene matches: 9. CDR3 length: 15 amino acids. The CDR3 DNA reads TGTGCCAGCAGCGCGGACAGGTTCCCTGGCGGGGAGCTGTTTTTT. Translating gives CASSADRFPGGELFF.

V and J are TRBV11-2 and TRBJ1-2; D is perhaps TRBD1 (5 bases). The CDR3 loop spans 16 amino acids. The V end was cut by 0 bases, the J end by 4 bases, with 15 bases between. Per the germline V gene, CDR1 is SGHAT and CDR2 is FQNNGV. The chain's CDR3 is CASSLDPGEVSYGYTF. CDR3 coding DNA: TGTGCCAGCAGCTTAGATCCGGGGGAAGTCAGCTATGGCTACACCTTC.

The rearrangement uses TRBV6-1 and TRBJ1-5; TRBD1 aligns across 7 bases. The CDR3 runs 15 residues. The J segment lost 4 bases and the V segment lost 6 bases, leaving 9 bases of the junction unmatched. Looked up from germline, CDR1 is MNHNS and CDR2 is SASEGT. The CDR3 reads CASRQDRSGNQPQHF. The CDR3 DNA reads TGTGCCAGCAGGCAGGACAGGTCGGGGAATCAGCCCCAGCATTTT.

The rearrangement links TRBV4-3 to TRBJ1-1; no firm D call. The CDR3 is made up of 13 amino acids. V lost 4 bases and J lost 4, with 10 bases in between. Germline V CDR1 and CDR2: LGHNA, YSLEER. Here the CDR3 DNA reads TGCGCCAGCAGCCTCCCGGATGGCACTGAAGCTTTCTTT. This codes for CASSLPDGTEAFF.

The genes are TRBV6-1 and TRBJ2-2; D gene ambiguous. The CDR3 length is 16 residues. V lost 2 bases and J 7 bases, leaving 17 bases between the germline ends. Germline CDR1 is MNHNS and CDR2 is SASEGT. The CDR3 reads CASSEWALSKGGELFF. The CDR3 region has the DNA TGTGCCAGCAGTGAATGGGCTCTCTCTAAGGGCGGGGAGCTGTTTTTT.